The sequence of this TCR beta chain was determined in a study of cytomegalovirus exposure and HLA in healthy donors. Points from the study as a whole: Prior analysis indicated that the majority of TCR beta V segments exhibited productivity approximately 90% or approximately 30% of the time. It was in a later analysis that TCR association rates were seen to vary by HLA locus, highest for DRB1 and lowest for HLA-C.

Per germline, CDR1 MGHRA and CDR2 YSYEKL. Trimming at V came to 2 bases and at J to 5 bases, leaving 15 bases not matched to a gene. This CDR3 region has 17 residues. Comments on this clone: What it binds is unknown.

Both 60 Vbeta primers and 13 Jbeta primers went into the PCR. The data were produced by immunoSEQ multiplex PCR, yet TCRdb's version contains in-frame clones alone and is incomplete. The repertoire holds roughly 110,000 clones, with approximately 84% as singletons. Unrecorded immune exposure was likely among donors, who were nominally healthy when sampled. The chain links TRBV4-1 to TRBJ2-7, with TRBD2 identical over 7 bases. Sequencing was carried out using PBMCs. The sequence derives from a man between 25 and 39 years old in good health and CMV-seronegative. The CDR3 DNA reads TGCGCCAGCAGCCAAAGGGACTCTGGCGGGAGTGGGCACGAGCAGTACTTC. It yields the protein CASSQRDSGGSGHEQYF.